Presented here are 19 T cell receptor beta chains from one specimen sequenced in a study of post-analysis software for immune sequencing data. cDNA libraries for TCR beta contained unique molecular identifiers. MiXCR was run by TCRdb on the PCR reads, yielding one entry per CDR3 protein. The data hold 150,000 to 200,000 distinct CDR3 sequences, with under 40% observed a single time. The sequenced sample was blood, obtained after autologous hematopoietic stem cell transplantation. These receptors all come from a girl aged 5-17 years with multiple sclerosis.

This clonotype was counted only a few times. This rearrangement joins TRBV10-3 to TRBJ2-1; D gene unclear. Trimming removed 1 base at V and 9 bases at J, with 7 bases between. Germline-derived CDR1 and CDR2 are ENHRY and SYGVKD. This CDR3 is 12 amino acids long. CDR3 sequence reads: CAISEFNGEQFF. CDR3 nucleotides: TGTGCCATCAGTGAGTTCAATGGTGAGCAGTTCTTC.

This rearrangement joins TRBV20-1 to TRBJ2-3; possible D gene TRBD2, 5 bases. Germline V CDR1 and CDR2: DFQATT, SNEGSKA (reference sequence). The CDR3 consists of 13 residues. The V gene lost 6 bases and the J gene lost 0 bases, with 10 bases spanning the gap. DNA for the CDR3: TGCAGTGCCCCGCCGGGGAGCACAGATACGCAGTATTTT. Translation: CSAPPGSTDTQYF.

This clonotype was detected only a few times. The chain is built from TRBV12-3 or TRBV12-4 and TRBJ1-5, with 12 nucleotides matching TRBD1. The CDR3 extends over 15 amino acids. Unmatched junction bases numbered 5, after V lost 5 bases and J lost 6 bases. CDR3 DNA: TGTGCCAGCAGTGCGGGACAGGGGGCAGTTCAGCCCCAGCATTTT. This codes for CASSAGQGAVQPQHF.

The chain uses TRBV6-2 or TRBV6-3 and TRBJ2-5, with D possibly being TRBD2 (6 bases). The end of the DNA fits TRBJ2-7 better, so the J call may be wrong. Per the germline V gene, CDR1 is MNHEY and CDR2 is SVGEGT. The CDR3 contains 14 residues. The DNA for the CDR3 is TGTGCCAGCAGGACGACTAGGTCCTTTTACGAGCAGTACTTC. Translating it yields CASRTTRSFYEQYF.

Turning to this clonotype: A read error may account for a junction end that differs from germline. The rearrangement joins TRBV4-3 to TRBJ1-6; no reliable D call. This CDR3 has 15 amino acids. CDR1 and CDR2 from the germline V gene are LGHNA and YSLEER. CDR3 in DNA: TGCGCCAGCAGCCAAGATGAGTCTAGCCGTTCACCCCCCCACTTT. Translating gives CASSQDESSRSPPHF.

This clonotype has a handful of counts. Being one base from a much bigger clone, this may be a read error. The rearrangement uses TRBV20-1 and TRBJ2-3; tentatively, D is TRBD1 (6 bases). Trimming pared 1 base from V and 0 bases from J, leaving 20 bases between. Germline V gene lookup returns CDR1 DFQATT and CDR2 SNEGSKA (reference sequence). CDR3 length: 18 amino acids. This chain's CDR3 is CSARGNRAMGPSTDTQYF. CDR3 sequence (DNA): TGCAGTGCTAGAGGAAACAGGGCTATGGGGCCTAGCACAGATACGCAGTATTTT.

This clonotype was counted between two and nine times. This CDR3 is CASSYVRIPNYGYTF. Written as DNA, the CDR3 is TGTGCCAGCAGTTACGTGCGGATCCCTAACTATGGCTACACCTTC. The J gene is TRBJ1-2, the V gene TRBV6-2 or TRBV6-3, with D unresolved. This CDR3 has 15 amino acids. Deletions cut 2 bases from V and 0 bases from J, with 10 bases between. Germline loops: CDR1 MNHEY, CDR2 SVGEGT.

The J gene is TRBJ2-7, the V gene TRBV6-5; 12 positions agree with TRBD2. The DNA end lines up better with TRBJ2-5; the J call may be wrong. The CDR3 sequence is 14 residues long. Germline V gives CDR1 MNHEY, CDR2 SVGAGI. The DNA of the CDR3 is TGTGCCAGCACCGCGACTAGCGGGGGTGAGACCCAGTACTTC. Its protein is CASTATSGGETQYF.

This clonotype was seen a single time. This rearrangement joins TRBV28 to TRBJ2-5; no reliable D call. Trimming left V 3 bases short and J 4 bases short, with 12 bases between. The CDR3 is made up of 14 amino acids. Germline assignment: CDR1 MDHEN and CDR2 SYDVKM. The CDR3 region is CASSLYEFRETQYF. CDR3 coding DNA: TGTGCCAGCAGTTTGTATGAGTTTCGAGAGACCCAGTACTTC.

The chain combines TRBV5-1 with TRBJ2-3; possibly TRBD2 for D (7 bases). V lost 6 bases, J lost 3 bases, and 11 bases lay in between. The CDR3 covers 13 residues. The germline CDR1 and CDR2 sequences are SGHRS and YFSETQ. CDR3 bases: TGCGCCAGCAAGGGAGGGGGAACAGATACGCAGTATTTT. Translated, it gives CASKGGGTDTQYF.

This chain links TRBV7-9 with TRBJ1-5, with D unclear. V lost 6 bases, J lost 0 bases, and 9 bases lay in between. Germline V gene data show CDR1 as SEHNR and CDR2 as FQNEAQ (reference sequence). This CDR3 contains 14 residues. CDR3 loop: CASSDNYSNQPQHF. The CDR3 bases are TGTGCCAGCAGTGACAACTATAGCAATCAGCCCCAGCATTTT.

This clonotype was detected only a few times. The V call is TRBV20-1, the J call TRBJ1-2; no definite D call. CDR3 length equals 13 residues. Germline V gene sequence: CDR1 DFQATT, CDR2 SNEGSKA (reference sequence). V lost 5 bases and J lost 8, with 18 bases in between. CDR3 amino acids: CSASTTVSNGYTF. The CDR3 DNA reads TGCAGTGCTTCGACGACGGTCTCGAACGGCTACACCTTC.

The chain recombines TRBV20-1 with TRBJ2-1; TRBD2 matches 12 bases. Germline values: CDR1 DFQATT, CDR2 SNEGSKA (reference sequence). The CDR3 has 20 amino acids. Trimming at V came to 0 bases and at J to 0 bases, leaving 12 bases not matched to a gene. CDR3: CSARDDRRLAGALSYNEQFF. CDR3 sequence (DNA): TGCAGTGCTAGAGATGATCGTAGACTAGCGGGAGCCCTCTCCTACAATGAGCAGTTCTTC.

The CDR3 DNA is TGTGCCAGCAGCTCCGGGACGACGGAGGGGTACAATGAGCAGTTCTTC. It specifies CASSSGTTEGYNEQFF. J is TRBJ2-1 and V is TRBV7-2, with D maybe TRBD2 (6 bases). V shed 4 bases and J shed 4 bases, with 17 bases lying between them. Germline V gene lookup returns CDR1 SGHTA and CDR2 FQGNSA. The CDR3 extends over 16 amino acids.

Turning to this clonotype: A read error may account for a junction end that differs from germline. The rearrangement joins TRBV6-6 to TRBJ2-6; TRBD1 is a possible D gene (5 bases). The germline CDR1 and CDR2 sequences are MNHNY and SVGAGI (reference sequence). CDR3 length equals 16 residues. In nucleotides, the CDR3 is TGTGCCGGCAGTAAACAGGTTAACTCTGGGGCCAACGTCCTGACTTTC. Its protein is CAGSKQVNSGANVLTF.

The CDR3 here is CATSRKRENTEAFF. For the CDR3, the DNA is TGTGCCACCAGCAGAAAGAGGGAGAACACTGAAGCTTTCTTT. The rearrangement links TRBV15 to TRBJ1-1; D unresolved. CDR3 size: 14 residues. V was shortened by 2 bases and J by 1 base, with 8 bases between the two germline ends. Germline lookup yields CDR1 LNHNV and CDR2 YYDKDF (reference sequence). Together with reference TRBV15 and TRBJ1-1, the CDR3 gives the full variable domain: DAMVIQNPRYQVTQFGKPVTLSCSQTLNHNVMYWYQQKSSQAPKLLFHYYDKDFNNEADTPDNFQSRRPNTSFCFLDIRSPGLGDTAMYLCATSRKRENTEAFFGQGTRLTVV.

Of note for this clonotype: The junction differs from germline at one of its ends, possibly a read error. Here the CDR3 reads CVTSDAGGYGYTF. The CDR3 DNA follows: TGTGTCACCAGTGATGCAGGAGGCTATGGCTACACCTTC. This chain links TRBV24-1 with TRBJ1-2; no firm D call. This CDR3 contains 13 residues. The germline V gene has CDR1 KGHDR and CDR2 SFDVKD.

There are a few counts of this clonotype. This rearrangement joins TRBV7-6 to TRBJ2-5; 7 nucleotides line up with TRBD1. The CDR3 has 13 amino acids. Germline CDR1 is SGHVS and CDR2 is FNYEAQ. V lost 4 bases and J lost 5; bases outside the gene matches: 4. This chain's CDR3 is CASSSTGWETQYF. CDR3 bases: TGTGCCAGCAGCTCGACAGGGTGGGAGACCCAGTACTTC.

This chain connects TRBV20-1 to TRBJ2-2; possible D gene TRBD1, 6 bases. Germline CDR1 reads DFQATT; CDR2 reads SNEGSKA (reference sequence). This CDR3 contains 15 residues. V lost 3 bases and J 0 bases, leaving 11 bases between the germline ends. The CDR3 region is CSARDRTANTGELFF. The CDR3 DNA reads TGCAGTGCTAGGGACCGGACAGCGAACACCGGGGAGCTGTTTTTT.